The clone carrying this T cell receptor beta chain showed up just once. A Seattle source enrolled patients during active infection and followed them longitudinally. This sample is part of a study of blood T cell repertoires in COVID-19. As for the study in general: T cells, B-cell-depleted T cells, or PBMCs provided the cDNA or gDNA that served as material.

Per the authors' pipeline: Nucleated cell counts were estimated from reference gene primer amplification. Libraries were prepared by immunoSEQ multiplex PCR; TCRdb keeps only in-frame clonotypes and omits some of them. D and trimming come from the DNA, and the V and J calls and clone size come from that table. Of about 350,000 clones in the sample, roughly 89% were seen once. The specimen sequenced was peripheral blood. The clonotype originates from a woman aged 55 to 70 with COVID-19, enrolled during active disease.

CDR3 in DNA: TGTGCCAGCAGCCCTCACGGAGCGTCCGCTAGCACAGATACGCAGTATTTT. Translation gives CASSPHGASASTDTQYF. The chain uses TRBV4-2 and TRBJ2-3; D ambiguous. The CDR3 has 17 amino acids. The V and J ends lost 4 bases and 0 bases respectively, with 17 bases between them. Germline values: CDR1 LGHNA, CDR2 YNFKEQ.